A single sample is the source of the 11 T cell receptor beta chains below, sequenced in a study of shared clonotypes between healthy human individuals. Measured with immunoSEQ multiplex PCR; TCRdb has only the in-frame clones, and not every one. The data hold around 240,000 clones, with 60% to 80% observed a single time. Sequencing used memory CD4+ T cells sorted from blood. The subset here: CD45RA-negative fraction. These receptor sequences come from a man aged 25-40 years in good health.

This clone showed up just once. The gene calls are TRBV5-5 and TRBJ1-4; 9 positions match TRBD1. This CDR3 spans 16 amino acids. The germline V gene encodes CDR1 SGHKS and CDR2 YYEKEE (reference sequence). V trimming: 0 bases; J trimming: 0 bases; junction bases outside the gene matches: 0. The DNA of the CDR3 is TGTGCCAGCAGCTTGGGGACAGGGGCAACTAATGAAAAACTGTTTTTT. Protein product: CASSLGTGATNEKLFF.

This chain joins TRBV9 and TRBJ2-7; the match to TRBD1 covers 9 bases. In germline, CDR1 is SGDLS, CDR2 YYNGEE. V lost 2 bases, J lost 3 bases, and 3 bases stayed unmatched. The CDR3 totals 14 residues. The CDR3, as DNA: TGTGCCAGCAGCGTGACAGGGGGAAGCTACGAGCAGTACTTC. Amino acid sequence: CASSVTGGSYEQYF.

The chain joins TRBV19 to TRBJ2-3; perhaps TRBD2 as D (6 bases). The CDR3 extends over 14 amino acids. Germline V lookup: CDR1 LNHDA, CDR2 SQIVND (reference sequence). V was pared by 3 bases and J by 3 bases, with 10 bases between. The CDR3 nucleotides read TGTGCCAGTAGTATTCGGGCGGGAACAGATACGCAGTATTTT. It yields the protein CASSIRAGTDTQYF.

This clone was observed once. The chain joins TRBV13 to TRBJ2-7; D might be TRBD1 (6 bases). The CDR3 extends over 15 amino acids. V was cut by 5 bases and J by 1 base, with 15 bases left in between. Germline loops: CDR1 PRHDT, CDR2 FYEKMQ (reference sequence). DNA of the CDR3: TGTGCCAGCAGCGCGACCGGGACACAATCCTACGAGCAGTACTTC. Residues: CASSATGTQSYEQYF.

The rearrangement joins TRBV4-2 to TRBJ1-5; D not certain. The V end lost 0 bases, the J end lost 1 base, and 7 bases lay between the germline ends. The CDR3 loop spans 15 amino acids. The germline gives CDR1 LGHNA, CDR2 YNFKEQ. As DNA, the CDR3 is TGTGCCAGCAGCCAAGATCATGAAAGCAATCAGCCCCAGCATTTT. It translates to CASSQDHESNQPQHF.

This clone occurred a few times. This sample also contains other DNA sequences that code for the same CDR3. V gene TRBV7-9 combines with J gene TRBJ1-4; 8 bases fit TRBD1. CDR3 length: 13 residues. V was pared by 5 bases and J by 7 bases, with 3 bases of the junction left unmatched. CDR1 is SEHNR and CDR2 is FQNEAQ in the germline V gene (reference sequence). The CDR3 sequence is CASSLGTGEKLFF. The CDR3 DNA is TGTGCCAGCAGCCTCGGGACAGGTGAAAAACTGTTTTTT.

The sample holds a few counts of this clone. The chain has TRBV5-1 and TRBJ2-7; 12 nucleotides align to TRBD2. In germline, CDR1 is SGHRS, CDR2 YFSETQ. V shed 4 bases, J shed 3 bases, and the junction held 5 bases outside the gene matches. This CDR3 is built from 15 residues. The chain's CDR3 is CASSTTSGRSYEQYF. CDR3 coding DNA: TGCGCCAGCAGCACGACTAGCGGGAGAAGCTACGAGCAGTACTTC.

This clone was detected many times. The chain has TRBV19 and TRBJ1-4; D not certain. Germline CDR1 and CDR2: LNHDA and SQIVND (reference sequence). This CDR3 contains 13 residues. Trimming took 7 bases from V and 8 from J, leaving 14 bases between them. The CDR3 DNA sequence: TGTGCCAGTACTAATTGGGCCTCCGAAAAACTGTTTTTT. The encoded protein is CASTNWASEKLFF.

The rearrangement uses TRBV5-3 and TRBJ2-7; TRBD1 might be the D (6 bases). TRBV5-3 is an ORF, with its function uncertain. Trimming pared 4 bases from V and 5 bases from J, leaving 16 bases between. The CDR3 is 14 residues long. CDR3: CARSPIRGYHEQYF. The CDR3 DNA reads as TGTGCCAGAAGCCCCATCAGGGGTTACCACGAGCAGTACTTC.

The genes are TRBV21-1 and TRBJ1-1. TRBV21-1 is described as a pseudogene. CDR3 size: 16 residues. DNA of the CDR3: TGTGCCAGCAGCAACGTAGGTCCGCTACCGGTCCCTGAAGCTTTCTTT. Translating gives CASSNVGPLPVPEAFF.

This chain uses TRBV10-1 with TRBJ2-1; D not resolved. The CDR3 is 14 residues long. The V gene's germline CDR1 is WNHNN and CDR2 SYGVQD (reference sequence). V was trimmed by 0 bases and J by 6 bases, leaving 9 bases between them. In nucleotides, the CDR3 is TGCGCCAGCAGTGAGTCTCTAACATCCAATGAGCAGTTCTTC. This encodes CASSESLTSNEQFF.